These T cell receptor beta chains were read from a single sample in a study of a mutant IDH1 vaccine in newly diagnosed glioma. The table came from immunoSEQ multiplex PCR; TCRdb's copy has only in-frame clones and leaves some out. The table lists 45,000 to 60,000 clones, over 75% of them singletons. Antigens of these TCRs are unknown. The sequencing used PBMCs, collected from a glioma patient whose treatment included an IDH1 peptide vaccine. The receptors derive from a man aged 50 to 60 with glioma. Both conserved end residues are trimmed from each CDR3. Each record gives: CDR3 length, J gene, V gene, CDR3 protein.

CDR3 length: 13; J gene: TRBJ1-5; V gene: TRBV30; CDR3 protein: AWSVVGQFNQPQH
CDR3 length: 12; J gene: TRBJ1-6; V gene: TRBV23-1; CDR3 protein: ASSQFARLGALH
CDR3 length: 17; J gene: TRBJ2-3; V gene: TRBV4-2; CDR3 protein: ASSQVWTSGGAGADTQY
CDR3 length: 13; J gene: TRBJ1-2; V gene: TRBV6-1; CDR3 protein: ASSLAEMTNYGYT
CDR3 length: 11; J gene: TRBJ1-5; V gene: TRBV11-1; CDR3 protein: ASSFDRAQPQH
CDR3 length: 12; J gene: TRBJ1-2; V gene: TRBV19; CDR3 protein: ASSGSSANYGYT
CDR3 length: 16; J gene: TRBJ2-1; V gene: TRBV11-2; CDR3 protein: ASSSLRTGGDRYNEQF
CDR3 length: 11; J gene: TRBJ1-1; V gene: TRBV14; CDR3 protein: ASSQAGNIEAF
CDR3 length: 13; J gene: TRBJ1-2; V gene: TRBV5-4; CDR3 protein: ASSLGLQGRYGYT
CDR3 length: 15; J gene: TRBJ1-1; V gene: TRBV18; CDR3 protein: ASSPRVLGGADTEAF
CDR3 length: 12; J gene: TRBJ2-7; V gene: TRBV2; CDR3 protein: ASTDRGRGYEQY
CDR3 length: 12; J gene: TRBJ1-1; V gene: TRBV11-2; CDR3 protein: ASAARRVDTEAF
CDR3 length: 15; J gene: TRBJ1-1; V gene: TRBV2; CDR3 protein: ASSGFAGQGMNTEAF
CDR3 length: 12; J gene: TRBJ2-7; V gene: TRBV7-9; CDR3 protein: ASSPRDGSYEQY